This T cell receptor beta chain was found in a study of CXCR3-negative and CXCR3-positive naive CD8 T cells. Study in general: Summed over all libraries, TRB reads came to around 140 million, with about 1.5 +/- 0.3 million per library.

Whole-study results and caveats: Comparison of naive cells showed more hydrophobic TRB CDR3s in CXCR3-positive than in CXCR3-negative naive cells.

Looked up from germline, CDR1 is MNHEY and CDR2 is SVGAGI. CDR3 length: 16 residues. 5' RACE that incorporated UMI labels was used to prepare the TRB cDNA libraries. Reprocessing the 5' RACE reads, TCRdb reports a single entry for every CDR3 protein and omits DNA. The table for this sample gives over 5,500 distinct CDR3 sequences. This clonotype is deemed medium-sized by its frequency. Its antigen is not known. The TCR originated in a human donor in good health. Some clones in this sample may be carry-over from other donors' samples. The sample taken for sequencing was naive CXCR3+ CD8+ T cells from blood. The subset was: CD45RO-CCR7+CD27+CD95- naive CD8+ T cells expressing CXCR3 (TNR3+). V is TRBV6-5 and J is TRBJ1-6; the D call of TRBD1 rests on TCRdb alone, since no DNA is present to check it. The CDR3 sequence: CASSYVGLMDNSPLHF.